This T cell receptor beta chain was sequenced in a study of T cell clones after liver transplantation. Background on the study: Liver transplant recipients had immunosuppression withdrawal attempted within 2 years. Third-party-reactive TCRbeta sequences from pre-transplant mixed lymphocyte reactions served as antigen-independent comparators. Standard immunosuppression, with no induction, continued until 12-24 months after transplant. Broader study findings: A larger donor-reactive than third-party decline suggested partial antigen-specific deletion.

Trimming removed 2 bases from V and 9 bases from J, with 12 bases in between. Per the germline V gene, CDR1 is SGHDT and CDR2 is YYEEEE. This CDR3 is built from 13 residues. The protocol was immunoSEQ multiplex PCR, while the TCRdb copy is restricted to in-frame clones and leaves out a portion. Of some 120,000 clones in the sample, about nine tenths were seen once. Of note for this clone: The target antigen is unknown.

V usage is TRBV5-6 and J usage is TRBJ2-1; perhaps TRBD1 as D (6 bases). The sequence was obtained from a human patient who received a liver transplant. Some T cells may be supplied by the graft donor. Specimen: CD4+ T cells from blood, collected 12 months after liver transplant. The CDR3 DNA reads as TGTGCCAGCAGCTTAGCAGGGGCGCCTGAGCAGTTCTTC. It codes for CASSLAGAPEQFF. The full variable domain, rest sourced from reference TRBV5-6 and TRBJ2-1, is DAGVTQSPTHLIKTRGQQVTLRCSPKSGHDTVSWYQQALGQGPQFIFQYYEEEERQRGNFPDRFSGHQFPNYSSELNVNALLLGDSALYLCASSLAGAPEQFFGPGTRLTVL.